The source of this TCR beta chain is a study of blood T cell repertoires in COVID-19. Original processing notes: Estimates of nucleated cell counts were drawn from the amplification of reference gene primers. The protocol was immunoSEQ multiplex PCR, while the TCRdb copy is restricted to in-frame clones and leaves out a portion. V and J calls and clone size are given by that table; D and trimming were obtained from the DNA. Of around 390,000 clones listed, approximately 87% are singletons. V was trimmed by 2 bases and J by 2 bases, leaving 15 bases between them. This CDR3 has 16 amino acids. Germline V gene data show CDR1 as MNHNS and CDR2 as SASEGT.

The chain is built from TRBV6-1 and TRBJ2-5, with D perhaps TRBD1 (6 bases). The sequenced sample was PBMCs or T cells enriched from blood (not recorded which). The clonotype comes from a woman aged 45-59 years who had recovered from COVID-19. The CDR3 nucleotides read TGTGCCAGCAGTGAATTTCTCCGGACAGAACAAGAGACCCAGTACTTC. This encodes CASSEFLRTEQETQYF.